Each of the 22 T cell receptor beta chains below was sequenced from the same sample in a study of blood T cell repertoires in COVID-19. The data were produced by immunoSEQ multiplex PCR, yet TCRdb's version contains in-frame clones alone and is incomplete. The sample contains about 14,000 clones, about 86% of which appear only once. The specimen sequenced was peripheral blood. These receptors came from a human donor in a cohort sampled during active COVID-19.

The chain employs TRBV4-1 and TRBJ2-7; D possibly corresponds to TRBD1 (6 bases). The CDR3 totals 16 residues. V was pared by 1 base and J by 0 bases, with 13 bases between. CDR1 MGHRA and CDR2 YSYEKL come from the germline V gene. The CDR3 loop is CASSQGRGGSSYEQYF. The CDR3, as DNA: TGCGCCAGCAGCCAAGGCAGGGGTGGAAGCTCCTACGAGCAGTACTTC.

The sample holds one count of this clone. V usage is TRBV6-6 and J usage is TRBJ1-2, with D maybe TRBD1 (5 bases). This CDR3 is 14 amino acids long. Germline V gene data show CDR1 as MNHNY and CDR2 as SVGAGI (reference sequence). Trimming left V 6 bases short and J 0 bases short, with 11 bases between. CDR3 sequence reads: CASSMEGSNYGYTF. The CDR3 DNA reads TGTGCCAGCAGCATGGAGGGGTCTAACTATGGCTACACCTTC.

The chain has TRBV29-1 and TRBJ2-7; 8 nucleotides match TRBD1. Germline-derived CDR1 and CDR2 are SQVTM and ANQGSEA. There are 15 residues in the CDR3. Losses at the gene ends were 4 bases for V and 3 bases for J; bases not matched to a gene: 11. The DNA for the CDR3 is TGCAGCGTTGTGTTCGGACAGGGATTATTCTACGAGCAGTACTTC. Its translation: CSVVFGQGLFYEQYF.

The CDR3 DNA follows: TGCGCCAGCAGCTTGGGACAGGGAGTCTACGAGCAGTACTTC. It yields the protein CASSLGQGVYEQYF. The chain couples TRBV5-1 to TRBJ2-7, with TRBD1 matching over 7 bases. V lost 0 bases to trimming and J lost 3 bases; unmatched junction nucleotides: 3. CDR1 and CDR2 (germline): SGHRS, YFSETQ. CDR3 length equals 14 residues.

The chain's CDR3 is CASSYTPGFINYGYTF. In DNA, the CDR3 is TGTGCCAGCAGTTACACTCCGGGATTTATCAACTATGGCTACACCTTC. This chain links TRBV6-2 or TRBV6-3 with TRBJ1-2; D remains ambiguous. V was cut by 2 bases and J by 2 bases, with 15 bases left in between. This CDR3 is built from 16 residues. Germline V gives CDR1 MNHEY, CDR2 SVGEGT.

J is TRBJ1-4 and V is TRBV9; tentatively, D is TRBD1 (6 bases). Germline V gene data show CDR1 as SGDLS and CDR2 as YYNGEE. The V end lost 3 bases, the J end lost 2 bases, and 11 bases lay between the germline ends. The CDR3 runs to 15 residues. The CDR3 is CASSAYRATNEKLFF. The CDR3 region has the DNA TGTGCCAGCAGCGCCTACAGGGCGACTAATGAAAAACTGTTTTTT. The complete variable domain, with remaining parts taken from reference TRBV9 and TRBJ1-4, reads DSGVTQTPKHLITATGQRVTLRCSPRSGDLSVYWYQQSLDQGLQFLIQYYNGEERAKGNILERFSAQQFPDLHSELNLSSLELGDSALYFCASSAYRATNEKLFFGSGTQLSVL.

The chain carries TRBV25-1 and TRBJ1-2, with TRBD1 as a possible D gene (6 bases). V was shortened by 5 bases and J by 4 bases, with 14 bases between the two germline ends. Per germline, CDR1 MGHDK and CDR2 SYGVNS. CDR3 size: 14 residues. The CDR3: CASSWTASGYGYTF. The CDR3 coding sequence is TGTGCCAGCAGTTGGACAGCCTCTGGCTATGGCTACACCTTC.

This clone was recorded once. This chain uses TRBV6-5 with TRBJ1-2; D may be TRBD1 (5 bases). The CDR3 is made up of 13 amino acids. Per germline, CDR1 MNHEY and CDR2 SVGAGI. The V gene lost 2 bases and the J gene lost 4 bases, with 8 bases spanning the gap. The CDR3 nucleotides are TGTGCCAGCAGTTACGGGGCCGTCTATGGCTACACCTTC. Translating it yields CASSYGAVYGYTF.

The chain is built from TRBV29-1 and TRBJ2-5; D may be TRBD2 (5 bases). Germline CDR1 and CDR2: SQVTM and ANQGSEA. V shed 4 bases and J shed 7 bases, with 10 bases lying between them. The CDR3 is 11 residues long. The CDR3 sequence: CSVGLGGTQYF. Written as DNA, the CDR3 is TGCAGCGTTGGTCTCGGAGGGACCCAGTACTTC. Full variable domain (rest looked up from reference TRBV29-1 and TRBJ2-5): SAVISQKPSRDICQRGTSLTIQCQVDSQVTMMFWYRQQPGQSLTLIATANQGSEATYESGFVIDKFPISRPNLTFSTLTVSNMSPEDSSIYLCSVGLGGTQYFGPGTRLLVL.

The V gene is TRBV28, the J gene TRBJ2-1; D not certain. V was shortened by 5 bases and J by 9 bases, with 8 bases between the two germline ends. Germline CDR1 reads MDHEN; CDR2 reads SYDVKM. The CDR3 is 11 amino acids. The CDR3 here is CASSTFSEQFF. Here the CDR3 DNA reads TGTGCCAGCAGTACGTTCAGTGAGCAGTTCTTC.

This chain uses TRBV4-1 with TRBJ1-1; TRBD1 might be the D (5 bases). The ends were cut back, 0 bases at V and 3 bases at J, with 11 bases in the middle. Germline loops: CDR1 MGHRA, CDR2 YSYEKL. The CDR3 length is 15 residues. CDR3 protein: CASSQEGIGDTEAFF. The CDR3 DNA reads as TGCGCCAGCAGCCAAGAGGGGATAGGGGACACTGAAGCTTTCTTT.

The DNA for the CDR3 is TGTGCCAGCAGTCTCGGACAGGGCGACTACGAGCAGTACTTC. This gives the protein CASSLGQGDYEQYF. J is TRBJ2-7 and V is TRBV27, with 8 bases that match TRBD1. This CDR3 has 14 residues. Per germline, CDR1 MNHEY and CDR2 SMNVEV (reference sequence). Trimming at V came to 5 bases and at J to 3 bases, leaving 6 bases not matched to a gene.

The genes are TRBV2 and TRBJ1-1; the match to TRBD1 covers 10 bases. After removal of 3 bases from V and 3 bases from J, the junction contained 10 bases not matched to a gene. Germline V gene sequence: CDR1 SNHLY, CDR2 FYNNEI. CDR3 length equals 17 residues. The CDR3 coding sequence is TGTGCCAGCAGTGATCAATTCGGACAGGGGGGGTACACTGAAGCTTTCTTT. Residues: CASSDQFGQGGYTEAFF. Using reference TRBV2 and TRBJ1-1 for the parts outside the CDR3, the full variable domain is EPEVTQTPSHQVTQMGQEVILRCVPISNHLYFYWYRQILGQKVEFLVSFYNNEISEKSEIFDDQFSVERPDGSNFTLKIRSTKLEDSAMYFCASSDQFGQGGYTEAFFGQGTRLTVV.

CDR3 region: CASSPSNRGAYEQYF. In DNA, the CDR3 is TGTGCCAGCAGCCCTTCGAACAGGGGAGCCTACGAGCAGTACTTC. The chain uses TRBV25-1 and TRBJ2-7; 7 bases align to TRBD1. The V segment lost 6 bases and the J segment 2 bases; nucleotides outside the gene matches: 10. CDR3 length equals 15 residues. From germline, CDR1 is MGHDK and CDR2 SYGVNS.

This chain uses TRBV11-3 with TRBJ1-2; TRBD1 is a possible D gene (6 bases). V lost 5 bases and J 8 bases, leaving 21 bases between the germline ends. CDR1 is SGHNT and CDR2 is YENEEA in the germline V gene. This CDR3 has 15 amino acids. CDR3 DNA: TGTGCCAGCAGCCCTAGGAACAGGGTGGGGATCGGCTACACCTTC. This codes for CASSPRNRVGIGYTF.

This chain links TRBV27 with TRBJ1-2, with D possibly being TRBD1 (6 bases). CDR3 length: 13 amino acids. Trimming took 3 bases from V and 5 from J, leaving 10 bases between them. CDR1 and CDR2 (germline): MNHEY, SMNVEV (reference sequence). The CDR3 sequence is CASSLGRGYGYTF. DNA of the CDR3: TGTGCCAGCAGTTTGGGCAGGGGATATGGCTACACCTTC.

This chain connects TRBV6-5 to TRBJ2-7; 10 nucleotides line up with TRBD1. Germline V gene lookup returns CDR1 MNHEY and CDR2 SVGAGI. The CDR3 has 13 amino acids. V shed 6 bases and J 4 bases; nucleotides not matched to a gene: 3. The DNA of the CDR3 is TGTGCCAGCAGGCCGGGACAGGGGTACGAGCAGTACTTC. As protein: CASRPGQGYEQYF.

In nucleotides, the CDR3 is TGTGCCAGCAGCTTATTTCGCCAGGGGACAGTCTATGGCTACACCTTC. This encodes CASSLFRQGTVYGYTF. V is TRBV5-4 and J is TRBJ1-2, with 7 nucleotides matching TRBD1. This CDR3 is 16 amino acids long. Germline CDR1 and CDR2: SGHNT and YYREEE (reference sequence). V lost 2 bases, J lost 4 bases, and 11 bases stayed unmatched. The whole variable domain, filled in from reference TRBV5-4 and TRBJ1-2, reads ETGVTQSPTHLIKTRGQQVTLRCSSQSGHNTVSWYQQALGQGPQFIFQYYREEENGRGNFPPRFSGLQFPNYSSELNVNALELDDSALYLCASSLFRQGTVYGYTFGSGTRLTVV.

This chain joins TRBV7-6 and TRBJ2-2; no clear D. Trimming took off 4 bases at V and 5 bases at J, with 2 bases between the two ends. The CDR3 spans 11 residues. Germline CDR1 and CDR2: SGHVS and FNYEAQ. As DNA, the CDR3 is TGTGCCAGCAGCTCGACCGGGGAGCTGTTTTTT. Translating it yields CASSSTGELFF.

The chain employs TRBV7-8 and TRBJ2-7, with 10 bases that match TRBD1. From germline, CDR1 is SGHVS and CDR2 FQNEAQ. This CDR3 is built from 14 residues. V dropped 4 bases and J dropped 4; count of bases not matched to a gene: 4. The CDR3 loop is CASSSRDRGYEQYF. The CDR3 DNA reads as TGTGCCAGCAGCTCCCGGGACAGGGGTTACGAGCAGTACTTC.

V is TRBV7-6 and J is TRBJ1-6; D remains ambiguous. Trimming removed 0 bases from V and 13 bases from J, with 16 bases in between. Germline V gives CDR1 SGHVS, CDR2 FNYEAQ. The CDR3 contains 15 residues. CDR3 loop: CASSLAQPGSGPLHF. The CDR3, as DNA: TGTGCCAGCAGCTTAGCGCAGCCAGGATCTGGCCCCCTCCACTTT.

CDR3 residues: CASSFLDSPYEQYF. The CDR3 nucleotides are TGTGCCAGCAGTTTCCTGGACAGCCCCTACGAGCAGTACTTC. The gene calls are TRBV27 and TRBJ2-7, with D possibly matching TRBD1 (6 bases). This CDR3 is 14 amino acids long. Germline CDR1 is MNHEY and CDR2 is SMNVEV (reference sequence). Trimming pared 3 bases from V and 2 bases from J, leaving 11 bases between.